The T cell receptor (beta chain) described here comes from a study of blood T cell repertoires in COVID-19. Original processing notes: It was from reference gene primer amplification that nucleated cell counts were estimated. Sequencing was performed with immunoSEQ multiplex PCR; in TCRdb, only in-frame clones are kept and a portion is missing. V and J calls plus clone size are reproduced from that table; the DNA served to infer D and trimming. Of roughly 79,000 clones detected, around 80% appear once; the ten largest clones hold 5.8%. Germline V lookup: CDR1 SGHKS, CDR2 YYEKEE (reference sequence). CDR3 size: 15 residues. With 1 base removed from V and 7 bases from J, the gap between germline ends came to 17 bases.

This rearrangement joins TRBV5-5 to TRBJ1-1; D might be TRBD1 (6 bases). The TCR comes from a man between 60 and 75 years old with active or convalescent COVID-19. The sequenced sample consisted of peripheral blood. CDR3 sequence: CASSLPPRTAIEAFF. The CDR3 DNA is TGTGCCAGCAGCTTGCCTCCAAGGACAGCTATTGAAGCTTTCTTT.